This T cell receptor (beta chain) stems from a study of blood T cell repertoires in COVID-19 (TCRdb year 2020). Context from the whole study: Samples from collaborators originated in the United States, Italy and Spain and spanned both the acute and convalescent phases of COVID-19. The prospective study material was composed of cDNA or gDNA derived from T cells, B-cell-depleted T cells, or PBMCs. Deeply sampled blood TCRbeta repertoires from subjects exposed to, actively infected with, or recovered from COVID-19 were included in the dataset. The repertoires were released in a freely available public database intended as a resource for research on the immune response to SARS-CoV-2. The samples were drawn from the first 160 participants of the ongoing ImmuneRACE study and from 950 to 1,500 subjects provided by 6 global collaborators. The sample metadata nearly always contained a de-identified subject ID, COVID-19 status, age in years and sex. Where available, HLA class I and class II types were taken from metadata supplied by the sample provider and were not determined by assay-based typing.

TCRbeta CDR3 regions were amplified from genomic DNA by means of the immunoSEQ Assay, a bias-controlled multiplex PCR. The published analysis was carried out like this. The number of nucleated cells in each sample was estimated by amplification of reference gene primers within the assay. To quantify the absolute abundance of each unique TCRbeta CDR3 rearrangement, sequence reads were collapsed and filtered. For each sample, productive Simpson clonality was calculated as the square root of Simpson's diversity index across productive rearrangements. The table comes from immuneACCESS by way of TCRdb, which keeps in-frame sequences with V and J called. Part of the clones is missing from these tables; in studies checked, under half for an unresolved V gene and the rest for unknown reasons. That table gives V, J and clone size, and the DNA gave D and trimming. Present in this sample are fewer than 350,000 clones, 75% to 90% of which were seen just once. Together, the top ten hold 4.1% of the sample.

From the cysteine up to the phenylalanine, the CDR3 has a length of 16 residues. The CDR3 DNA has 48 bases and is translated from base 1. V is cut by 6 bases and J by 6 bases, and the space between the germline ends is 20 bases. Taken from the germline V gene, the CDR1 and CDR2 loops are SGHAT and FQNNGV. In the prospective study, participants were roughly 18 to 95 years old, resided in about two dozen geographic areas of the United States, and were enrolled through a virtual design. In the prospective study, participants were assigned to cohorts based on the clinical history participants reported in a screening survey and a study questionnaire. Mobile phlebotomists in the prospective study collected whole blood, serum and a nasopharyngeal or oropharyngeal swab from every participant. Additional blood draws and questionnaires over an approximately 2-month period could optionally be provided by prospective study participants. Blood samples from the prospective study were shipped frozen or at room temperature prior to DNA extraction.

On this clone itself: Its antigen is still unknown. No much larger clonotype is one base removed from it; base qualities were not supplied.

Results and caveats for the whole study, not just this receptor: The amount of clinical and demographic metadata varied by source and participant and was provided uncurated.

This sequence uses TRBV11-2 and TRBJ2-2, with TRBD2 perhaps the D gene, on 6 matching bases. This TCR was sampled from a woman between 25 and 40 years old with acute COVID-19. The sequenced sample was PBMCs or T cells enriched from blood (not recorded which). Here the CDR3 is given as CASRAGWVASSGELFF. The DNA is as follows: TGTGCCAGCAGGGCGGGGTGGGTGGCCTCGTCCGGGGAGCTGTTTTTT.